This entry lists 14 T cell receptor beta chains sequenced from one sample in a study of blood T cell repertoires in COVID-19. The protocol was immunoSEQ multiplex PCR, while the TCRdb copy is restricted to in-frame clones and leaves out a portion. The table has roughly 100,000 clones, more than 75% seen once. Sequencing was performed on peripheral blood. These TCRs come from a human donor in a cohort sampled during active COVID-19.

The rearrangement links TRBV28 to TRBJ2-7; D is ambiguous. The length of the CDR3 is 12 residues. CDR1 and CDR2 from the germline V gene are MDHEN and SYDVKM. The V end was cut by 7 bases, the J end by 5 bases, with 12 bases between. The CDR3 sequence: CASKSSSHEQYF. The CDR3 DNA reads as TGTGCCAGCAAATCTAGTTCCCACGAGCAGTACTTC.

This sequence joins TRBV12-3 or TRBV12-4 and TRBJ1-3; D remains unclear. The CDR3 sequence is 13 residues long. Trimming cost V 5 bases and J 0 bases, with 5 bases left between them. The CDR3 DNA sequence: TGTGCCAGCAGTAAGAGCTCTGGAAACACCATATATTTT. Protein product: CASSKSSGNTIYF.

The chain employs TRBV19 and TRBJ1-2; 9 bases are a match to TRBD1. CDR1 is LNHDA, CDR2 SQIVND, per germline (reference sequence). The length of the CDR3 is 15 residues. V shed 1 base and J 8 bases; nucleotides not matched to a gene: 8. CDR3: CASSIAAGQGNGYTF. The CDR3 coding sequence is TGTGCCAGTAGTATAGCGGCGGGACAGGGTAACGGCTACACCTTC.

The CDR3 DNA reads TGTGCCAGCAGCTTGGACAGGGGCAATCAGCCCCAGCATTTT. Protein: CASSLDRGNQPQHF. V gene TRBV5-6 combines with J gene TRBJ1-5; D is possibly TRBD1 (6 bases). In germline, CDR1 is SGHDT, CDR2 YYEEEE. The germline V and J ends were trimmed by 0 bases and 2 bases, with 6 bases remaining between them. The CDR3 covers 14 residues.

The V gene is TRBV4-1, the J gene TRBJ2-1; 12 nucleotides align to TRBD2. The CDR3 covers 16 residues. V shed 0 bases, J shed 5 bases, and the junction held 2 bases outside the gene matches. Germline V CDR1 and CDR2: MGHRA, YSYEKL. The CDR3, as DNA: TGCGCCAGCAGCCAAGAAGGACTAGCGGGGAACAATGAGCAGTTCTTC. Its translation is CASSQEGLAGNNEQFF.

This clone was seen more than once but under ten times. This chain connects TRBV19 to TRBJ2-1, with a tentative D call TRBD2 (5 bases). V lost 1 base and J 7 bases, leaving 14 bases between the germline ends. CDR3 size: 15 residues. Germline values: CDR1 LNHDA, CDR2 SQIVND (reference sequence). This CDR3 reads CASSIGSVPENEQFF. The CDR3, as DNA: TGTGCCAGTAGTATAGGTAGCGTTCCTGAGAATGAGCAGTTCTTC.

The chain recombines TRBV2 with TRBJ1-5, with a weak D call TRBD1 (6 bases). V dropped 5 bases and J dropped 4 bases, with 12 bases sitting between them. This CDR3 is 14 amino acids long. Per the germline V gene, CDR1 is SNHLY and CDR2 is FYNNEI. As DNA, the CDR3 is TGTGCCAGCAGTAGGACAGAGCCGAATCAGCCCCAGCATTTT. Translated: CASSRTEPNQPQHF.

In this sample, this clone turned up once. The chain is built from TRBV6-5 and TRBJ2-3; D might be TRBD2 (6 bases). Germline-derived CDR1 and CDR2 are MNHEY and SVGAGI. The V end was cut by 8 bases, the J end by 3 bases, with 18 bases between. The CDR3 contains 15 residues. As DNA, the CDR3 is TGTGCCAGCCTCCCTTGGGCGGGACGGACAGATACGCAGTATTTT. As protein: CASLPWAGRTDTQYF.

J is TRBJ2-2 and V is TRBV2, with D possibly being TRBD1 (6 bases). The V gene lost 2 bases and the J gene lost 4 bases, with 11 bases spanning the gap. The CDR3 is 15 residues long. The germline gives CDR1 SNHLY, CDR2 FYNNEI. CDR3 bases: TGTGCCAGCAGTGAATGGCAGGGGAGCACCGGGGAGCTGTTTTTT. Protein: CASSEWQGSTGELFF.

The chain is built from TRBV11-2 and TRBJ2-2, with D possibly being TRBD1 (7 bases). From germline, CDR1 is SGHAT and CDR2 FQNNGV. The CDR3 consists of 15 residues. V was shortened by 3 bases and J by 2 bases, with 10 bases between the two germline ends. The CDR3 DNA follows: TGTGCCAGCAGCTTGCAGGGGGGTAACACCGGGGAGCTGTTTTTT. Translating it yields CASSLQGGNTGELFF.

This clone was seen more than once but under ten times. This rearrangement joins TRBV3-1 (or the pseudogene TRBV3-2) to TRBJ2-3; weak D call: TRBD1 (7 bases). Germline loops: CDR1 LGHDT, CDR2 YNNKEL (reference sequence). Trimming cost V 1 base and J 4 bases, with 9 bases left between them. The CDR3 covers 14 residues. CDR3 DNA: TGTGCCAGCAGCCAAGTCAGGGGGGCAGATACGCAGTATTTT. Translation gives CASSQVRGADTQYF.

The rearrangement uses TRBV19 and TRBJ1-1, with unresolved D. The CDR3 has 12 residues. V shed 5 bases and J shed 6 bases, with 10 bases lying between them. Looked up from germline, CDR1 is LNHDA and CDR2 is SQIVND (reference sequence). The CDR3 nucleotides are TGTGCCAGTAGTTTAGGACTGTCTGAAGCTTTCTTT. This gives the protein CASSLGLSEAFF.

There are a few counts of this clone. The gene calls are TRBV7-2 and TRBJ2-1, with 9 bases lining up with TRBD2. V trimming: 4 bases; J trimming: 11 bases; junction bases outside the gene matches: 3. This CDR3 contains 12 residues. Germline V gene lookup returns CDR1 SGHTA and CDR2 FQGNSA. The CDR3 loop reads CASSSPSGKQFF. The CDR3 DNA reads TGTGCCAGCAGCTCCCCTAGCGGGAAGCAGTTCTTC. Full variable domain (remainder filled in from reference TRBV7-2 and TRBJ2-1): GAGVSQSPSNKVTEKGKDVELRCDPISGHTALYWYRQSLGQGLEFLIYFQGNSAPDKSGLPSDRFSAERTGGSVSTLTIQRTQQEDSAVYLCASSSPSGKQFFGPGTRLTVL.

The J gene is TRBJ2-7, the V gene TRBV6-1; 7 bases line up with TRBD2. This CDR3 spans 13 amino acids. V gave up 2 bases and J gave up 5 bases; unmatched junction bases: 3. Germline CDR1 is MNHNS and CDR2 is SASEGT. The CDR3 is CASSEWRENEQYF. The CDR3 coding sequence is TGTGCCAGCAGTGAATGGCGGGAGAACGAGCAGTACTTC.